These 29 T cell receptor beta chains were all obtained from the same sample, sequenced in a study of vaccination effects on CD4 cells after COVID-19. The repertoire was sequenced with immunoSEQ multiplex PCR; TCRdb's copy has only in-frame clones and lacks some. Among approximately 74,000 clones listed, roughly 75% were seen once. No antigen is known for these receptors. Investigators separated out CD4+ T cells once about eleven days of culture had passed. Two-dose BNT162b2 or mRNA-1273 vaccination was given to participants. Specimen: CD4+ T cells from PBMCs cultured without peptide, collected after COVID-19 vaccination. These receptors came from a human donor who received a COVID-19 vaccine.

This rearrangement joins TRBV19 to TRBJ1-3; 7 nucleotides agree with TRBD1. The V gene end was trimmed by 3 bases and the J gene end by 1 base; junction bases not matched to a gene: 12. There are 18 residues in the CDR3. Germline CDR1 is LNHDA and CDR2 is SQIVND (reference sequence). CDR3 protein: CASSIRGQAGVSGNTIYF. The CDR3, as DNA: TGTGCCAGTAGTATCCGTGGACAGGCGGGGGTTTCTGGAAACACCATATATTTT.

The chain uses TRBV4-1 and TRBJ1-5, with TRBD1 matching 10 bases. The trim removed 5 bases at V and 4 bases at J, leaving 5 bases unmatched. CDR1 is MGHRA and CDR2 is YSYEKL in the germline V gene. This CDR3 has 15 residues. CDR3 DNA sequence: TGCGCCAGCAGCTCCCCGGGACAGGGGAATCAGCCCCAGCATTTT. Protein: CASSSPGQGNQPQHF.

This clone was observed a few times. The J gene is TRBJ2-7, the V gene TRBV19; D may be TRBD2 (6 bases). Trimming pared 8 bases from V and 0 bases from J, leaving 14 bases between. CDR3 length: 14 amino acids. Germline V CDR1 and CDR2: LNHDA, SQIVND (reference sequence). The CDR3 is CASQIRGASYEQYV. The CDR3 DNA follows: TGTGCCAGTCAGATACGCGGGGCCTCCTACGAGCAGTACGTC.

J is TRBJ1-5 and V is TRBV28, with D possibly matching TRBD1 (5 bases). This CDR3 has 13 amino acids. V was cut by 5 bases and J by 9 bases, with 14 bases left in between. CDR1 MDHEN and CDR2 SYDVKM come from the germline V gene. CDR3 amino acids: CASSLTGARPQHF. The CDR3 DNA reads TGTGCCAGCAGTCTAACCGGGGCCCGGCCCCAGCATTTT. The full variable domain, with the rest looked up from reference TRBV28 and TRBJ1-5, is DVKVTQSSRYLVKRTGEKVFLECVQDMDHENMFWYRQDPGLGLRLIYFSYDVKMKEKGDIPEGYSVSREKKERFSLILESASTNQTSMYLCASSLTGARPQHFGDGTRLSIL.

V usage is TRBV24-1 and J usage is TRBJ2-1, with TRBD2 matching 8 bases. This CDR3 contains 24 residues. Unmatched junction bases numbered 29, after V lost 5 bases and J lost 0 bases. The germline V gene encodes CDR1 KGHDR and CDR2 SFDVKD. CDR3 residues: CATSVPPGAGDETRPFSSYNEQFF. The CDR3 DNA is TGTGCCACCAGTGTCCCACCCGGAGCGGGGGACGAAACCCGACCCTTCTCCTCCTACAATGAGCAGTTCTTC.

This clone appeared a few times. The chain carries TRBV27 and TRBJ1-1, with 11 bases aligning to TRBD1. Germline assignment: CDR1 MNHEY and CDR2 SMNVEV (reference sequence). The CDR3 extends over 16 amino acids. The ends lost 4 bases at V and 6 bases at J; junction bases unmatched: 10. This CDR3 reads CASSSRTGGFLAEAFF. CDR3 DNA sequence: TGTGCCAGCAGTTCCCGGACAGGGGGCTTCCTGGCTGAAGCTTTCTTT.

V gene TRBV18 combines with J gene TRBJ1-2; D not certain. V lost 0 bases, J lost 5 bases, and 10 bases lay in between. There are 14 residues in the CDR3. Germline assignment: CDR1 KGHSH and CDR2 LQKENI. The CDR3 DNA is TGTGCCAGCTCACCACCGGCAGCTCCTTATGGCTACACCTTC. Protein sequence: CASSPPAAPYGYTF.

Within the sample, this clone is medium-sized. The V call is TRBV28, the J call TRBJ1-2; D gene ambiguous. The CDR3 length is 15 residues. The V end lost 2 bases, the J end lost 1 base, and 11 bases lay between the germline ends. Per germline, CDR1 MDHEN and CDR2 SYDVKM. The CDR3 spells CASSLGLDNNYGYTF. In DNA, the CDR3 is TGTGCCAGCAGTTTAGGTCTAGACAATAACTATGGCTACACCTTC.

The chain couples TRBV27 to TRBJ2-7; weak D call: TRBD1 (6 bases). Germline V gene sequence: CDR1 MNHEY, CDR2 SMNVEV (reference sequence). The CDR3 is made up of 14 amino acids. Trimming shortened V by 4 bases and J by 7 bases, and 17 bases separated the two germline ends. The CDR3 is CASSSYRESGEQYV. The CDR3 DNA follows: TGTGCCAGCAGTTCGTACAGGGAGTCGGGGGAGCAGTACGTC.

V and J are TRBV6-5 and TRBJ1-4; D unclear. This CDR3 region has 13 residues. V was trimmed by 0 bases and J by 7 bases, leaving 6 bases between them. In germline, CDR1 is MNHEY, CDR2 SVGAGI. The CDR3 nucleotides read TGTGCCAGCAGTTACTCAGGGAGTGAAAAACTGTTTTTT. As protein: CASSYSGSEKLFF.

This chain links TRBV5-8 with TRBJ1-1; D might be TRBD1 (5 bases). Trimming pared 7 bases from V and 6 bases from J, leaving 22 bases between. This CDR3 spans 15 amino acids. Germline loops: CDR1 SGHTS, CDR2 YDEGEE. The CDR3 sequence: CASSTGVRDGPEAFF. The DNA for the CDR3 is TGTGCCAGCTCTACTGGGGTTCGGGACGGACCTGAAGCTTTCTTT. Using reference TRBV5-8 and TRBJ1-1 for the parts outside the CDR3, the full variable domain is EAGVTQSPTHLIKTRGQQATLRCSPISGHTSVYWYQQALGLGLQFLLWYDEGEERNRGNFPPRFSGRQFPNYSSELNVNALELEDSALYLCASSTGVRDGPEAFFGQGTRLTVV.

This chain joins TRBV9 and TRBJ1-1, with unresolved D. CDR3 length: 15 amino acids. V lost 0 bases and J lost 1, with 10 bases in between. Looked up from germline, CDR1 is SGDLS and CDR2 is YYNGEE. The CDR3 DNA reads TGTGCCAGCAGCGTAGGGAGGGCTCAGAACACTGAAGCTTTCTTT. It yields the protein CASSVGRAQNTEAFF.

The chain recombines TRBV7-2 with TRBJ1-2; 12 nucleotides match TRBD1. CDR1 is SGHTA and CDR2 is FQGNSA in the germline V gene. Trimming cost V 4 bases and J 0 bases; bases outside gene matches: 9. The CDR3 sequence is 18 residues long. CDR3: CASSYPGTGGASNYGYTF. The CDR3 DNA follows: TGTGCCAGCAGCTACCCCGGGACAGGGGGCGCGTCTAACTATGGCTACACCTTC. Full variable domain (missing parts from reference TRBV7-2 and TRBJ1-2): GAGVSQSPSNKVTEKGKDVELRCDPISGHTALYWYRQSLGQGLEFLIYFQGNSAPDKSGLPSDRFSAERTGGSVSTLTIQRTQQEDSAVYLCASSYPGTGGASNYGYTFGSGTRLTVV.

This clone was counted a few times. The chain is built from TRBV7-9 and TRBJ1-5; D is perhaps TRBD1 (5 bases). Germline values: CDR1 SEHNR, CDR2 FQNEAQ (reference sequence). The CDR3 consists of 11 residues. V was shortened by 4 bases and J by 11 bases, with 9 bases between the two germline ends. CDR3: CASSSGGAQHF. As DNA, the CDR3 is TGTGCCAGCAGCTCCGGAGGGGCCCAGCATTTT.

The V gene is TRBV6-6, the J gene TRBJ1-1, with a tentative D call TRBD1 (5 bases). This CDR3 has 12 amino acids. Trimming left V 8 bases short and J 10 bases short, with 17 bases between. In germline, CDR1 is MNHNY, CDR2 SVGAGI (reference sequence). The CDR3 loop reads CASGDSAKIAFF. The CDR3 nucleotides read TGTGCCAGCGGGGACTCGGCGAAGATAGCTTTCTTT.

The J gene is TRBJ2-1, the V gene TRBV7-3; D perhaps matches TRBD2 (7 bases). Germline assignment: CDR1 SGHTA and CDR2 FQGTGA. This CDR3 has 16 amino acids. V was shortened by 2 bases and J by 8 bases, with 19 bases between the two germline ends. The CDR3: CASSLWGGGALDEQFF. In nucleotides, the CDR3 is TGTGCCAGCAGCTTATGGGGCGGGGGCGCCTTGGATGAGCAGTTCTTC. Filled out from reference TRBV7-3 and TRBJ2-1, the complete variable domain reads GAGVSQTPSNKVTEKGKYVELRCDPISGHTALYWYRQSLGQGPEFLIYFQGTGAADDSGLPNDRFFAVRPEGSVSTLKIQRTERGDSAVYLCASSLWGGGALDEQFFGPGTRLTVL.

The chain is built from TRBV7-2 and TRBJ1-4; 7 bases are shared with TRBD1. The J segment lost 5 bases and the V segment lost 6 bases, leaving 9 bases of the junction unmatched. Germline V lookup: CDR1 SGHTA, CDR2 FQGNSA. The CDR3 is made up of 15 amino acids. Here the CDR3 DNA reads TGTGCCAGCAGTCGAGGAGGGGGCCCAAATGAAAAACTGTTTTTT. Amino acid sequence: CASSRGGGPNEKLFF.

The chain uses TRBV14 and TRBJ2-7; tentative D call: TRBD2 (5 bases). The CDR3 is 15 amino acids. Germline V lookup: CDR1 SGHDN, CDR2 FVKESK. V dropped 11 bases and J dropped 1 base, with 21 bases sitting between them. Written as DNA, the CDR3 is TGTGCCGACCTTTACGAGGGAGAAATGTCCTACGAGCAGTACGTC. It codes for CADLYEGEMSYEQYV.

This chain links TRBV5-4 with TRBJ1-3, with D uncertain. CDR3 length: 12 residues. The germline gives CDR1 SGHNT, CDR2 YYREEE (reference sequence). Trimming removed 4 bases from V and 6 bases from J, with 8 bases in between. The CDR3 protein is CASSRDENTIYF. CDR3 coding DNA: TGTGCCAGCAGCCGCGACGAAAACACCATATATTTT.

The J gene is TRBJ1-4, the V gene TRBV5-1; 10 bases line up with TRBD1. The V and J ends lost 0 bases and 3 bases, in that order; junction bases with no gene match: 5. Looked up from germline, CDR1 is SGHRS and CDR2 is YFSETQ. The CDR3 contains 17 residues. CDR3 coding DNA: TGCGCCAGCAGCTTGGGGGACAGGGGTTTAGCTAATGAAAAACTGTTTTTT. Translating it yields CASSLGDRGLANEKLFF.

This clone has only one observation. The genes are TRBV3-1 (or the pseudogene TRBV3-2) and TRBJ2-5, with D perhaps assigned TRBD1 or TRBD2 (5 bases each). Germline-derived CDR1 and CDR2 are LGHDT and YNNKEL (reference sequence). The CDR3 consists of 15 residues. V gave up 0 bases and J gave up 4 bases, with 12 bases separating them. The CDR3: CASSQEGRERETQYF. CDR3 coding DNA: TGTGCCAGCAGCCAAGAAGGCAGGGAGCGAGAGACCCAGTACTTC.

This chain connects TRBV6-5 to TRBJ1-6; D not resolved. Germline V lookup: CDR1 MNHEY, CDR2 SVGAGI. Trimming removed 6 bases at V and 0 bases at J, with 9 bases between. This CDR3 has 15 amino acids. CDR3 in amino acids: CASSQRDSYNSPLHF. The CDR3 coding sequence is TGTGCCAGCAGCCAGAGAGACTCCTATAATTCACCCCTCCACTTT.

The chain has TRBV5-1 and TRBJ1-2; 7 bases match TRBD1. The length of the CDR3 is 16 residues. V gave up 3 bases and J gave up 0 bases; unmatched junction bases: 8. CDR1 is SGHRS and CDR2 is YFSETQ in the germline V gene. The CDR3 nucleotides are TGCGCCAGCAGCTCCATACGCGGGACAGCTAACTATGGCTACACCTTC. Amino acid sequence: CASSSIRGTANYGYTF.

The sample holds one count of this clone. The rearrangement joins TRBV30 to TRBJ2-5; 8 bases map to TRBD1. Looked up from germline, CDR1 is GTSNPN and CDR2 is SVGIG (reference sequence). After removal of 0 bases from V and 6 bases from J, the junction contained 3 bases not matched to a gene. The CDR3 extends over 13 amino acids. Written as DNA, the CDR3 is TGTGCCTGGAGTGTAGGACAGGGAAAGACCCAGTACTTC. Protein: CAWSVGQGKTQYF.

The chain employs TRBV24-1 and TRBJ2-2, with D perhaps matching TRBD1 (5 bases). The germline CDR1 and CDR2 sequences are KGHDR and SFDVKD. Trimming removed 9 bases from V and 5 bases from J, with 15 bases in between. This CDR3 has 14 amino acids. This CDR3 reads CATSDRTLTGELFF. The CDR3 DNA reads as TGTGCCACCTCAGACAGAACTTTAACCGGGGAGCTGTTTTTT.

In DNA form, the CDR3 reads TGCGCCAGCAGTGATTCTCGCGGGGGAAAGACCCAGTACTTC. Translation gives CASSDSRGGKTQYF. The chain links TRBV10-1 to TRBJ2-5; 7 bases agree with TRBD2. The CDR3 sequence is 14 residues long. Germline lookup yields CDR1 WNHNN and CDR2 SYGVQD (reference sequence). V gave up 3 bases and J gave up 6 bases; unmatched junction bases: 7.

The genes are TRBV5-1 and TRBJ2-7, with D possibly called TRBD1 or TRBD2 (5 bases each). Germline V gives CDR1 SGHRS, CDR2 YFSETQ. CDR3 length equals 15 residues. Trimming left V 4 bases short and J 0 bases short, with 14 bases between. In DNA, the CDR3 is TGCGCCAGCAGCGTAGGGACGGCTCCCTCCTACGAGCAGTACGTC. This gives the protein CASSVGTAPSYEQYV.

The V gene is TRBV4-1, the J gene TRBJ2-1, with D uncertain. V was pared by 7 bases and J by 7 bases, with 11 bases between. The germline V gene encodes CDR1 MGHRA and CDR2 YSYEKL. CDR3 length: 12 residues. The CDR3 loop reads CASKGWENEQFF. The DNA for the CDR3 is TGCGCCAGCAAGGGTTGGGAAAATGAGCAGTTCTTC.

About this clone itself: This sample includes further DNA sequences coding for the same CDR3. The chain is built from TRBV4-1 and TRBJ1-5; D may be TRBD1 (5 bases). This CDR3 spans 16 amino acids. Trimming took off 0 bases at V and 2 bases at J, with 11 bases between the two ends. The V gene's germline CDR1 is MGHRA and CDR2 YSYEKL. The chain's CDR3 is CASSQEGQGGNQPQHF. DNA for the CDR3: TGCGCCAGCAGCCAAGAGGGGCAGGGAGGCAATCAGCCCCAGCATTTT.